The rows below give T cell receptor beta chains drawn from one sample of a study of Graves' ophthalmopathy and Graves' hyperthyroidism. In TCRdb, the multiplex PCR reads were re-called with MiXCR into one record per CDR3 protein. The sample yields around 520,000 distinct CDR3 sequences, 39% seen once. The sequenced material came from peripheral blood or thyroid tissue (not recorded which). All receptors derive from an adult man with Graves' hyperthyroidism. Each CDR3 is given without its conserved first and last residue. A D gene is named only where the DNA matches it firmly. Clone size appears in some rows only: once, few, many, or a class for an expanded clone.

d_call	v_call	j_call	clone_size	cdr3_aa
-	TRBV6-5	TRBJ1-3	many	ASSSPRDRSAGNTIY
-	TRBV15	TRBJ2-4	-	ATSRDGVGD
-	TRBV5-8	TRBJ1-1	many	ASSLHPGENTEAF
TRBD2	TRBV10-1	TRBJ2-5	-	ASASLAGEETQY
TRBD1	TRBV5-1	TRBJ2-6	many	ASSRDRVGANVLT
-	TRBV29-1	TRBJ2-5	many	SVVGGLETQY
-	TRBV10-2	TRBJ2-3	few	ASRVRRRGPRTDTQY
TRBD2	TRBV11-1	TRBJ2-2	few	ASSFHLAGGYTGELF
-	TRBV7-2	TRBJ2-7	many	ASSLGGTQYEQY
-	TRBV24-1	TRBJ2-2	-	ATSDKDSRPGELF
TRBD1	TRBV29-1	TRBJ2-5	-	SVAGGTQY
TRBD1	TRBV24-1	TRBJ2-7	-	ATSQGAGQGPHEQY
TRBD1	TRBV14	TRBJ1-4	-	ASSPGQGDLF
-	TRBV20-1	TRBJ1-1	many	SARVNGGSTEAF
TRBD2	TRBV25-1	TRBJ2-1	-	ASSSVAGGISYNEQF
-	TRBV30	TRBJ1-4	-	AWSAKGEKLF
-	TRBV2	TRBJ1-2	-	ASHSRSRASYGYT
-	TRBV24-1	TRBJ2-3	-	ATSAPRTNSTDTQY
TRBD2	TRBV29-1	TRBJ2-7	many	SVALAGAPYEQY
TRBD2	TRBV29-1	TRBJ2-1	-	SVGLDRVEQF
-	TRBV19	TRBJ1-4	many	ASRKTGTPNEKLF
-	TRBV5-1	TRBJ2-7	many	ASSLPGWGSEQY
-	TRBV5-1	TRBJ1-5	many	ASSLGGSGQPQH
-	TRBV7-6	TRBJ1-5	many	ASSPIITGSFNQPQH